The next 21 T cell receptor beta chains were all read from a single sample in a study of CD8 T cells in Susac syndrome (dated by TCRdb to the late 2010s). Libraries were made using the immunoSEQ multiplex PCR assay. RNA was extracted with the RNeasy kit and roughly 0.5 to 1 ug was reverse transcribed using random hexamers. Clones were called with MiXCR by TCRdb after fastp trimmed the public reads at Q25, and only in-frame beta chains were retained. Every entry covers one CDR3 protein and lists the most common genes and DNA from its rows. The sample records approximately 220,000 distinct CDR3 sequences, roughly 94% of which are singletons. Jointly, the top ten make up around 0.08% of the sample. The specimen sequenced was CD4+ T cells from PBMCs. Receptors were obtained from a human donor with multiple sclerosis.

The rearrangement uses TRBV20-1 and TRBJ1-1, with a weak D call TRBD1 (5 bases). The CDR3 loop spans 16 amino acids. Germline V gene sequence: CDR1 DFQATT, CDR2 SNEGSKA (reference sequence). V lost 0 bases and J lost 0, with 14 bases in between. Here the CDR3 reads CSARDGGTVMNTEAFF. The CDR3 DNA sequence: TGCAGTGCTAGAGATGGGGGAACTGTAATGAACACTGAAGCTTTCTTT.

This clonotype was picked up one time. The chain combines TRBV10-3 with TRBJ2-3; weak D call: TRBD1 (6 bases). Trimming removed 11 bases from V and 4 bases from J, with 22 bases in between. Germline V CDR1 and CDR2: ENHRY, SYGVKD. This CDR3 spans 15 amino acids. The CDR3 here is CAASTGVGAPDTQYF. The CDR3, as DNA: TGTGCCGCGAGCACTGGGGTGGGGGCCCCAGATACGCAGTATTTT.

Written as DNA, the CDR3 is TGCGCCAGCACAATCGGGACAGGGGGCCGAGATACGCAGTATTTT. It yields the protein CASTIGTGGRDTQYF. The chain carries TRBV5-1 and TRBJ2-3; TRBD1 matches 12 bases. V shed 6 bases and J 5 bases; nucleotides not matched to a gene: 7. Looked up from germline, CDR1 is SGHRS and CDR2 is YFSETQ. The CDR3 runs 15 residues.

This clonotype occurred once. The gene calls are TRBV6-5 and TRBJ2-1; TRBD2 might be the D (6 bases). The germline V gene has CDR1 MNHEY and CDR2 SVGAGI. With 6 bases removed from V and 12 bases from J, the gap between germline ends came to 12 bases. This CDR3 spans 11 amino acids. CDR3 residues: CASRRDLVQFF. In DNA form, the CDR3 reads TGTGCCAGCAGACGGGACTTGGTGCAGTTCTTC.

This chain joins TRBV21-1 and TRBJ2-7; the DNA was not used to check the table's D call, TRBD1. TRBV21-1 is termed a pseudogene. The CDR3 extends over 18 amino acids. The CDR3 nucleotides are TGTGCCAGCAGCAAAGAGGGGGTGACAGGGCTCGAGGGGTACGAGCAGTACGTC. Protein: CASSKEGVTGLEGYEQYV.

The count of this clonotype is one. This chain connects TRBV6-6 to TRBJ1-1, with 7 nucleotides matching TRBD1. V gave up 6 bases and J gave up 1 base; unmatched junction bases: 8. Germline loops: CDR1 MNHNY, CDR2 SVGAGI (reference sequence). The CDR3 has 15 residues. The CDR3 reads CASSVGQRRNTEAFF. CDR3 nucleotide sequence: TGTGCCAGCAGCGTGGGACAGCGAAGGAACACTGAAGCTTTCTTT.

The V call is TRBV18, the J call TRBJ1-6; no reliable D call. This CDR3 is 15 amino acids long. Germline CDR1 reads KGHSH; CDR2 reads LQKENI. V shed 3 bases and J shed 5 bases, with 11 bases lying between them. CDR3 bases: TGTGCCAGCTCACCGACGGCACTAGATAATTCACCCCTCCACTTT. Amino acid sequence: CASSPTALDNSPLHF.

The chain recombines TRBV12-5 with TRBJ1-1; D unclear. Germline-derived CDR1 and CDR2 are LGHNT and FRNRAP. Trimming shortened V by 6 bases and J by 8 bases, and 7 bases separated the two germline ends. CDR3 length: 10 amino acids. The CDR3 region is CASGRGEAFF. The CDR3 coding sequence is TGTGCTAGTGGCCGAGGGGAAGCTTTCTTT.

This clonotype is a singleton in its sample. This chain links TRBV29-1 with TRBJ1-5; D unclear. Trimming took off 5 bases at V and 11 bases at J, with 10 bases between the two ends. Germline CDR1 and CDR2: SQVTM and ANQGSEA. This CDR3 contains 10 residues. As DNA, the CDR3 is TGCAGCGTTAGCTGGAGGGCCCAGCATTTT. Its translation is CSVSWRAQHF.

With respect to this clonotype: As the CDR3 is not closed by the conserved phenylalanine or tryptophan, this likely results from a read error. The CDR3 reads CAWSMSRGYGYTL. The CDR3 region has the DNA TGTGCCTGGAGTATGTCTCGCGGCTATGGCTACACCCTC. The chain combines TRBV30 with TRBJ1-2; no definite D call. Germline assignment: CDR1 GTSNPN and CDR2 SVGIG (reference sequence). CDR3 size: 13 residues. Trimming left V 2 bases short and J 4 bases short, with 11 bases between.

This clonotype has more than one count but fewer than ten. V is TRBV7-9 and J is TRBJ2-3; D ambiguous. This CDR3 region has 11 residues. Germline CDR1 reads SEHNR; CDR2 reads FQNEAQ (reference sequence). V dropped 6 bases and J dropped 6 bases, with 7 bases sitting between them. The CDR3 is CASSSSDTQYF. The CDR3 bases are TGTGCCAGCAGTTCATCTGATACGCAGTATTTT.

The genes are TRBV6-1 and TRBJ2-1; possibly TRBD1 or TRBD2 for D (6 bases each). Trimming pared 6 bases from V and 8 bases from J, leaving 23 bases between. Germline V gene lookup returns CDR1 MNHNS and CDR2 SASEGT. The CDR3 consists of 16 residues. Written as DNA, the CDR3 is TGTGCCAGCAGCGCTGACACCATTAACAGGGAGGATGAGCAGTTCTTC. As protein: CASSADTINREDEQFF.

The V gene is TRBV27, the J gene TRBJ2-3; D gene ambiguous. The CDR3 is made up of 14 amino acids. V gave up 6 bases and J gave up 2 bases, with 12 bases separating them. Germline V gene lookup returns CDR1 MNHEY and CDR2 SMNVEV (reference sequence). Written as DNA, the CDR3 is TGTGCCAGCAGCCGCCGAGGCACCACAGATACGCAGTATTTT. It is translated as CASSRRGTTDTQYF.

This clonotype was seen once. The chain links TRBV29-1 to TRBJ2-1; unclear D gene. Trimming took 7 bases from V and 4 from J, leaving 17 bases between them. Germline V gives CDR1 SQVTM, CDR2 ANQGSEA. The CDR3 totals 14 residues. As DNA, the CDR3 is TGCAGCGCTCCTCCTCCGTCGGGTTACAATGAGCAGTTCTTC. Protein: CSAPPPSGYNEQFF.

The V call is TRBV5-1, the J call TRBJ2-1; 15 bases align to TRBD2. After removal of 3 bases from V and 7 bases from J, the junction contained 5 bases not matched to a gene. Looked up from germline, CDR1 is SGHRS and CDR2 is YFSETQ. CDR3 length: 16 residues. Written as DNA, the CDR3 is TGCGCCAGCAGCTGGGACGGGACTAGCGGGGGGAATGAGCAGTTCTTC. It encodes CASSWDGTSGGNEQFF.

The J gene is TRBJ1-5, the V gene TRBV20-1, with D perhaps matching TRBD1 (5 bases). Germline V gene data show CDR1 as DFQATT and CDR2 as SNEGSKA (reference sequence). The CDR3 consists of 17 residues. Trimming stripped 6 bases from V and 2 bases from J, with 23 bases between. The DNA for the CDR3 is TGCAGTGCCTTACGACCCAGGGATGAAGTTGGCAATCAGCCCCAGCATTTT. This translates into CSALRPRDEVGNQPQHF.

The chain couples TRBV3-1 to TRBJ1-2, with TRBD1 matching 7 bases. CDR1 and CDR2 (germline): LGHDT, YNNKEL (reference sequence). The CDR3 is 12 amino acids. Trimming at V came to 8 bases and at J to 4 bases, leaving 4 bases not matched to a gene. The CDR3 DNA reads as TGTGCCAGCTTCCGGGACAGCTATGGCTACACCTTC. Translation gives CASFRDSYGYTF.

The chain carries TRBV30 and TRBJ2-5; D is unresolved. The CDR3 has 15 amino acids. The V gene lost 0 bases and the J gene lost 2 bases, with 13 bases spanning the gap. Germline CDR1 reads GTSNPN; CDR2 reads SVGIG (reference sequence). For the CDR3, the DNA is TGTGCCTGGAGTGTACGGCGGCTACTACAAGAGACCCAGTACTTC. It is translated as CAWSVRRLLQETQYF.

The CDR3 DNA follows: TGTGCCAGCAGACGTATGGGGACTAGCATTGTCGAGCAGTACTTC. Protein: CASRRMGTSIVEQYF. J is TRBJ2-7 and V is TRBV7-8; 9 bases fit TRBD2. The CDR3 is made up of 15 amino acids. CDR1 is SGHVS, CDR2 FQNEAQ, per germline. V shed 6 bases and J 6 bases; nucleotides not matched to a gene: 12.

J is TRBJ1-6 and V is TRBV6-4; D remains unclear. This CDR3 spans 13 amino acids. With 2 bases removed from V and 7 bases from J, the gap between germline ends came to 6 bases. Germline V gene sequence: CDR1 MRHNA, CDR2 SNTAGT. CDR3 in amino acids: CASSDNRNSPLHF. In nucleotides, the CDR3 is TGTGCCAGCAGTGACAACAGAAATTCACCCCTCCACTTT.

The genes are TRBV3-1 and TRBJ1-1; a weak D match, TRBD1 (5 bases). V was trimmed by 1 base and J by 8 bases, leaving 5 bases between them. The germline gives CDR1 LGHDT, CDR2 YNNKEL (reference sequence). The length of the CDR3 is 11 residues. Here the CDR3 DNA reads TGTGCCAGCAGCCAAGGGGGGGAAGCTTTCTTT. Its translation: CASSQGGEAFF.